This T cell receptor (beta chain) was sequenced for a study of CD8 T cells in ankylosing spondylitis (dated by TCRdb to about 2017). About the study as a whole: To find TCR variants linked to disease, the study profiled T cell receptor beta repertoires in ankylosing spondylitis patients and healthy donors. Peripheral blood was sampled, and synovial fluid was additionally collected from ankylosing spondylitis patients. The whole study cohort included 85 to 120 healthy donors and over 20 ankylosing spondylitis patients.

TCRdb lists the instrument as Illumina HiSeq 2500. TCR beta libraries were prepared by quantitative 5'-RACE with molecular barcodes. From the authors' description of their analysis: A new computational method based on a probabilistic model of VDJ rearrangement was used to identify disease-linked TCR variants. TCRdb passed the public sequencing reads through fastp at Q25 and MiXCR, retaining productive beta sequences. Identical CDR3 proteins give one entry, which carries the most common genes and DNA. Here the V and J calls rest on TCRdb's processing, not on the authors' analysis. This sample holds about 250,000 distinct CDR3 sequences; roughly 8.2% were observed only once. Of the sample, around 4.4% is held by the ten largest clones. This clonotype appeared many times. Its antigen target is currently unknown. No much larger clonotype is one base removed from it; base qualities were not supplied. Here is what the overall study found, with its caveats: A CD8+ phenotype was shown by the disease-linked clones, which were found at relatively low frequencies in peripheral blood. Some motif variants were previously reported in synovial fluid and blood of reactive arthritis patients, suggesting common disease-initiation mechanisms. The disease-linked clones were reported to be significantly enriched in matched synovial fluid samples from ankylosing spondylitis patients. Blood from ankylosing spondylitis patients appeared to be characterized by a TCR beta motif composed of several highly homologous amino acid variants.

In the germline V gene, CDR1 corresponds to SGDLS and CDR2 to YYNGEE. Counted from cysteine to phenylalanine, this CDR3 has 15 amino acids. The entry retains the CDR3 DNA only, 45 bases that are in frame from base 1. V drops 0 bases and J drops 9 bases, leaving 16 bases in between. The sequenced sample was blood, either unsorted or a sorted T cell fraction (not recorded which). The source of this sequence is a female donor with ankylosing spondylitis or in good health (not recorded which). The chain uses TRBV9 and TRBJ1-5; TRBD1 is possibly the D segment (6 matching bases). For the CDR3, the sequence is CASSVEAGQGSPQHF. The DNA reads as follows: TGTGCCAGCAGCGTAGAGGCGGGCCAGGGGTCGCCCCAGCATTTT.